The T cell receptor (beta chain) under discussion was sequenced for a study of technical replicates of blood from a handful of donors. The CDR3 loop spans 13 amino acids. Per germline, CDR1 LNHDA and CDR2 SQIVND (reference sequence). Trimming stripped 5 bases from V and 1 base from J, with 6 bases between. Libraries were prepared by immunoSEQ multiplex PCR; TCRdb keeps only in-frame clonotypes and omits some of them. The profile shows about 83,000 clones, roughly 94% of them singletons. The V gene is TRBV19, the J gene TRBJ2-1; D is undetermined. The receptor's source is a human donor in good health. Sequenced material: T cells isolated from PBMCs. The CDR3, as DNA: TGTGCCAGTAGTGGCATTTCCTACAATGAGCAGTTCTTC. Encoded protein: CASSGISYNEQFF.